The rows below give T cell receptor beta chains drawn from one sample of a study of regulatory T cells in long-lasting Graves disease. TCRdb re-derived calls from the multiplex PCR reads in MiXCR, one entry per CDR3 protein. In the table there are 450,000 to 600,000 distinct CDR3 sequences, roughly 16% of which are singletons. The sample was also linked to a second study, of T cells in Graves' hyperthyroidism and ophthalmopathy.

Material: peripheral blood mononuclear cells (PBMCs), obtained at new diagnosis, from a patient treated with antithyroid drugs. The receptors were gathered from a man aged 35 to 55 with Graves disease. Each CDR3 is given with its conserved first and last residue. The order of the fields is CDR3 length, D gene, J gene, V gene, clone size, CDR3 DNA, CDR3 protein. D genes are given only for firm matches. A row's size may be missing; if present it is once, few, many or a size class.

CDR3 length: 15
D gene: NA
J gene: TRBJ2-6
V gene: TRBV28
clone size: many
CDR3 DNA: TGTGCCAGCAGCAAGAGGGGCTCTGGGGCCAACGTCCTGACTTTC
CDR3 protein: CASSKRGSGANVLTF

CDR3 length: 15
D gene: NA
J gene: TRBJ2-2
V gene: TRBV6-2/TRBV6-3
clone size: NA
CDR3 DNA: TGTGCCAGCAGTTACAGGGTAACGAACACCGGGGAGCTGTTTTTT
CDR3 protein: CASSYRVTNTGELFF

CDR3 length: 18
D gene: TRBD2
J gene: TRBJ2-3
V gene: TRBV25-1
clone size: NA
CDR3 DNA: TGTGCCAGCAGTGATCCCTGGGATTGGGGGGGAGGATCAGATACGCAGTATTTT
CDR3 protein: CASSDPWDWGGGSDTQYF

CDR3 length: 16
D gene: TRBD2
J gene: TRBJ2-2
V gene: TRBV12-5
clone size: many
CDR3 DNA: TGTGCTAGTGGTTTGGTAACGGGAGGGTCCACCGGGGAGCTGTTTTTT
CDR3 protein: CASGLVTGGSTGELFF

CDR3 length: 13
D gene: NA
J gene: TRBJ1-5
V gene: TRBV12-3/TRBV12-4
clone size: many
CDR3 DNA: TGTGCCAGCAGTTCAGGGGGCAATCAGCCCCAGCATTTT
CDR3 protein: CASSSGGNQPQHF

CDR3 length: 13
D gene: NA
J gene: TRBJ2-2
V gene: TRBV5-1
clone size: NA
CDR3 DNA: TGCGCCAGCAGCTTTGGCAGCACCGGGGAGCTGTTTTTT
CDR3 protein: CASSFGSTGELFF

CDR3 length: 13
D gene: NA
J gene: TRBJ2-5
V gene: TRBV30
clone size: many
CDR3 DNA: TGTGCCTGGAGTGTAATTGGGTCGGGGACCCAGTACTTC
CDR3 protein: CAWSVIGSGTQYF

CDR3 length: 17
D gene: TRBD2
J gene: TRBJ2-1
V gene: TRBV2
clone size: many
CDR3 DNA: TGTGCCAGCAGTGAAAGCTCTGGCGGGGGATTCTACAATGAGCAGTTCTTC
CDR3 protein: CASSESSGGGFYNEQFF

CDR3 length: 15
D gene: TRBD1
J gene: TRBJ1-6
V gene: TRBV5-6
clone size: many
CDR3 DNA: TGTGCCAGCAGCTTGGTGGGACAGGGTAATTCACCCCTCCACTTT
CDR3 protein: CASSLVGQGNSPLHF

CDR3 length: 15
D gene: TRBD2
J gene: TRBJ2-5
V gene: TRBV6-1
clone size: NA
CDR3 DNA: TGTGCCAGCAGCCCATGGGGACTAGCGGAAGAGACCCAGTACTTC
CDR3 protein: CASSPWGLAEETQYF

CDR3 length: 15
D gene: NA
J gene: TRBJ2-1
V gene: TRBV6-5
clone size: many
CDR3 DNA: TGTGCCAGCAGTTTAATCGGGAGCTCCTACAATGAGCAGTTCTTC
CDR3 protein: CASSLIGSSYNEQFF

CDR3 length: 18
D gene: TRBD2
J gene: TRBJ2-3
V gene: TRBV5-1
clone size: many
CDR3 DNA: TGCGCCAGCAGCTTGGCCGTGCTAGCGGGAGGGACCACAGATACGCAGTATTTT
CDR3 protein: CASSLAVLAGGTTDTQYF

CDR3 length: 21
D gene: TRBD1
J gene: TRBJ1-4
V gene: TRBV7-9
clone size: few
CDR3 DNA: TGTGCCAGCAGCTTAGAGTTTGGAGGGGGCGCGAATCGTCGAGGGGAAGAAAAACTGTTTTTT
CDR3 protein: CASSLEFGGGANRRGEEKLFF

CDR3 length: 16
D gene: NA
J gene: TRBJ2-2
V gene: TRBV28
clone size: NA
CDR3 DNA: TGTGCCAGCAGTTTAGTTCGGGGATTGGCCACCGGGGAGCTGTTTTTT
CDR3 protein: CASSLVRGLATGELFF

CDR3 length: 15
D gene: NA
J gene: TRBJ2-7
V gene: TRBV27
clone size: few
CDR3 DNA: TGTGCCAGCAGCCCGGTCGGGGGTTTCCCACACGAGCAGTACTTC
CDR3 protein: CASSPVGGFPHEQYF

CDR3 length: 15
D gene: TRBD1
J gene: TRBJ2-1
V gene: TRBV10-3
clone size: many
CDR3 DNA: TGTGCCGCCCTAAGGGCAGGGGGCTCCTACAATGAGCAGTTCTTC
CDR3 protein: CAALRAGGSYNEQFF

CDR3 length: 14
D gene: TRBD1
J gene: TRBJ2-7
V gene: TRBV29-1
clone size: few
CDR3 DNA: TGCAGCCCTTGCCCAGGACAGGGGGCCCACGAGCAGTACTTC
CDR3 protein: CSPCPGQGAHEQYF

CDR3 length: 14
D gene: TRBD2
J gene: TRBJ2-7
V gene: TRBV3-1
clone size: NA
CDR3 DNA: TGTGCCAGCAGCATGATTAGCGGGACGGACGAGCAGTACTTC
CDR3 protein: CASSMISGTDEQYF

CDR3 length: 15
D gene: NA
J gene: TRBJ1-5
V gene: TRBV20-1
clone size: once
CDR3 DNA: TGCAGTGCTAGAAGTATAGGGGTTCAATATCAGCCCCAGCATTTT
CDR3 protein: CSARSIGVQYQPQHF

CDR3 length: 15
D gene: NA
J gene: TRBJ2-7
V gene: TRBV19
clone size: once
CDR3 DNA: TGTGCCAGTAGTATATCGGGGGAAGTCTCCTACGAGCAGTACTTC
CDR3 protein: CASSISGEVSYEQYF

CDR3 length: 16
D gene: TRBD2
J gene: TRBJ2-2
V gene: TRBV29-1
clone size: NA
CDR3 DNA: TGCAGCGCAGGGACTAGCGGGAGGGCAAGCACCGGGGAGCTGTTTTTT
CDR3 protein: CSAGTSGRASTGELFF

CDR3 length: 17
D gene: TRBD2
J gene: TRBJ2-2
V gene: TRBV9
clone size: many
CDR3 DNA: TGTGCCAGCAGCGTATTAGGGGGGACTAGCGGGTCCGGGGAGCTGTTTTTT
CDR3 protein: CASSVLGGTSGSGELFF

CDR3 length: 13
D gene: NA
J gene: TRBJ1-5
V gene: TRBV10-3
clone size: few
CDR3 DNA: TGTGCCCGATCACAGGGCTTGGATCAGCCCCAGCATTTT
CDR3 protein: CARSQGLDQPQHF

CDR3 length: 17
D gene: TRBD2
J gene: TRBJ2-1
V gene: TRBV18
clone size: NA
CDR3 DNA: TGTGCCAGCTCACCAGTCGGGACTAGCGGGAGTTTCAATGAGCAGTTCTTC
CDR3 protein: CASSPVGTSGSFNEQFF

CDR3 length: 17
D gene: TRBD2
J gene: TRBJ2-1
V gene: TRBV5-1
clone size: NA
CDR3 DNA: TGCGCCAGCAGCTTGTGGCTAGCGGGAGGGGAGGACAATGAGCAGTTCTTC
CDR3 protein: CASSLWLAGGEDNEQFF

CDR3 length: 12
D gene: NA
J gene: TRBJ1-1
V gene: TRBV30
clone size: many
CDR3 DNA: TGTGCCTGGAGAGTTGAGGACACTGAAGCTTTCTTT
CDR3 protein: CAWRVEDTEAFF

CDR3 length: 15
D gene: TRBD2
J gene: TRBJ2-1
V gene: TRBV10-2
clone size: NA
CDR3 DNA: TGCGCCAGCAGTGAGTCTGGGACTAGCGGGAATGAGCAGTTCTTC
CDR3 protein: CASSESGTSGNEQFF

CDR3 length: 13
D gene: NA
J gene: TRBJ2-7
V gene: TRBV4-1
clone size: few
CDR3 DNA: TGCGCCAGCAGCCGAAGTTTCTCCTACGAGCAGTACTTC
CDR3 protein: CASSRSFSYEQYF

CDR3 length: 15
D gene: NA
J gene: TRBJ2-7
V gene: TRBV6-1
clone size: many
CDR3 DNA: TGTGCCAGCATCCGGAGGCGCGGCCTCTCCCACGAGCAGTACTTC
CDR3 protein: CASIRRRGLSHEQYF

CDR3 length: 13
D gene: NA
J gene: TRBJ2-1
V gene: TRBV3-1
clone size: many
CDR3 DNA: TGTGCCAGCAGGGCCGGGACCTACAATGAGCAGTTCTTC
CDR3 protein: CASRAGTYNEQFF

CDR3 length: 12
D gene: NA
J gene: TRBJ2-7
V gene: TRBV2
clone size: many
CDR3 DNA: TGTGCCAGCAGGGGGTCGGTCTACGAGCAGTACTTC
CDR3 protein: CASRGSVYEQYF

CDR3 length: 14
D gene: NA
J gene: TRBJ1-3
V gene: TRBV4-1
clone size: few
CDR3 DNA: TGCGCCAGCAGCCCGTCGAGCAGAGGAAACACCATATATTTT
CDR3 protein: CASSPSSRGNTIYF

CDR3 length: 14
D gene: TRBD1
J gene: TRBJ1-2
V gene: TRBV28
clone size: NA
CDR3 DNA: TGTGCCAGCAGTTTAACCCGACAGGGAGGTGGCTACACCTTC
CDR3 protein: CASSLTRQGGGYTF

CDR3 length: 19
D gene: TRBD2
J gene: TRBJ2-5
V gene: TRBV13
clone size: many
CDR3 DNA: TGTGCCAGCAGCCTCAATCCGGGACTAGCGGGATTCAACCAAGAGACCCAGTACTTC
CDR3 protein: CASSLNPGLAGFNQETQYF

CDR3 length: 14
D gene: TRBD1
J gene: TRBJ1-2
V gene: TRBV9
clone size: NA
CDR3 DNA: TGTGCCAGCAGCGGCTCAACAGGGGCGGGTGGCTACACCTTC
CDR3 protein: CASSGSTGAGGYTF

CDR3 length: 11
D gene: NA
J gene: TRBJ1-6
V gene: TRBV2
clone size: NA
CDR3 DNA: TGTGCCACGTCCTCTTACGGACCCCTCCACTTT
CDR3 protein: CATSSYGPLHF

CDR3 length: 15
D gene: TRBD2
J gene: TRBJ2-1
V gene: TRBV7-3
clone size: many
CDR3 DNA: TGTGCCAGCAGCATCGGACTAGCGGGATACAATGAGCAGTTCTTC
CDR3 protein: CASSIGLAGYNEQFF

CDR3 length: 13
D gene: TRBD2
J gene: TRBJ2-7
V gene: TRBV7-2
clone size: many
CDR3 DNA: TGTGCCAGCAGCTTTGGGGGGGGGTACGAGCAGTACTTC
CDR3 protein: CASSFGGGYEQYF

CDR3 length: 14
D gene: NA
J gene: TRBJ1-4
V gene: TRBV11-2
clone size: many
CDR3 DNA: TGTGCCAGCAGCCCTAGCGGGAGGGATGAAAAACTGTTTTTT
CDR3 protein: CASSPSGRDEKLFF

CDR3 length: 12
D gene: TRBD1
J gene: TRBJ2-1
V gene: TRBV20-1
clone size: NA
CDR3 DNA: TGCAGTGCTACGGACAGGATCTATGAGCAGTTCTTC
CDR3 protein: CSATDRIYEQFF

CDR3 length: 12
D gene: NA
J gene: TRBJ2-1
V gene: TRBV28
clone size: many
CDR3 DNA: TGTGCCAGCGGACAGCCCCGCAATGAGCAGTTCTTC
CDR3 protein: CASGQPRNEQFF

CDR3 length: 15
D gene: TRBD2
J gene: TRBJ2-1
V gene: TRBV20-1
clone size: many
CDR3 DNA: TGCAGTGCTAGAAAAGTAGCGGGAGGGCCGAGTGAGCAGTTCTTC
CDR3 protein: CSARKVAGGPSEQFF